This is a list of T cell receptor beta chains from one sample in a study of blood T cell repertoires in COVID-19. Assay used: immunoSEQ multiplex PCR; TCRdb lists only in-frame clones, some missing. The table shows approximately 210,000 clones, with approximately 86% occurring only once. The sequenced sample consisted of peripheral blood. The receptors originated from a man between 60 and 75 years old with COVID-19, enrolled during active disease. CDR3s include the opening cysteine and the closing phenylalanine or tryptophan. Each record gives: clone size, CDR3 length, V gene, D gene, J gene, CDR3 protein, CDR3 DNA. The D gene is left open where the match is weak. The size entry is marked missing in some rows and otherwise reads once, few, many or a size class.

few	16	TRBV3-1/TRBV3-2	-	TRBJ1-5	CASSQERTASNQPQHF	TGTGCCAGCAGCCAGGAAAGGACAGCTAGCAATCAGCCCCAGCATTTT
few	14	TRBV6-5	-	TRBJ1-2	CASSRTDSNYGYTF	TGTGCCAGCAGTAGGACAGATTCGAACTATGGCTACACCTTC
-	13	TRBV29-1	TRBD1	TRBJ1-3	CSVLTGEGNTIYF	TGCAGCGTTTTAACAGGGGAAGGAAACACCATATATTTT
-	14	TRBV5-1	TRBD1	TRBJ1-4	CASSVTGVGEKLFF	TGCGCCAGCAGCGTGACAGGGGTGGGAGAAAAACTGTTTTTT
-	16	TRBV7-9	TRBD2	TRBJ2-2	CASSPLLAGGTGELFF	TGTGCCAGCAGCCCTCTCCTAGCGGGAGGGACCGGGGAGCTGTTTTTT
-	14	TRBV18	-	TRBJ2-2	CASSAQTATGELFF	TGTGCCAGCTCAGCTCAGACAGCTACCGGGGAGCTGTTTTTT
-	17	TRBV11-2	TRBD1	TRBJ2-7	CASSKWVPGQGSYEQYF	TGTGCCAGCAGCAAATGGGTACCGGGACAGGGGTCCTACGAGCAGTACTTC
-	15	TRBV5-1	-	TRBJ1-2	CASSQALAGGLGYTF	TGCGCCAGCAGCCAGGCGTTGGCCGGGGGTCTAGGCTACACCTTC
-	14	TRBV10-3	TRBD1	TRBJ1-3	CAIRQGSSGNTIYF	TGTGCCATCAGACAGGGGAGCTCCGGAAACACCATATATTTT
once	18	TRBV28	-	TRBJ2-6	CASSSQDWLASGANVLTF	TGTGCCAGCAGTTCACAAGACTGGCTCGCTTCTGGGGCCAACGTCCTGACTTTC
-	15	TRBV5-6	-	TRBJ2-7	CASSPRQRLIREQYF	TGTGCCAGCAGCCCAAGACAGAGGCTGATCCGCGAGCAGTACTTC
-	13	TRBV6-5	TRBD1	TRBJ1-1	CASMVRQGSEAFF	TGTGCCAGCATGGTTCGACAGGGCAGTGAAGCTTTCTTT
-	14	TRBV6-5	TRBD1	TRBJ1-1	CASSRQGGNTEAFF	TGTGCCAGCAGTCGACAGGGGGGGAACACTGAAGCTTTCTTT
once	14	TRBV10-1	TRBD1	TRBJ2-7	CASSVGAGTGEQYF	TGCGCCAGCAGTGTAGGGGCCGGGACAGGGGAGCAGTACTTC
-	16	TRBV4-1	TRBD1	TRBJ2-7	CASSQGTGGTSYEQYF	TGCGCCAGCAGCCAAGGAACAGGGGGAACATCCTACGAGCAGTACTTC
-	15	TRBV7-9	TRBD1	TRBJ1-2	CASRLTGGTNYGYTF	TGTGCCAGCAGACTTACAGGGGGGACCAACTATGGCTACACCTTC
-	15	TRBV5-1	-	TRBJ2-3	CASSLSRQGTDTQYF	TGCGCCAGCAGCTTAAGTAGACAAGGCACAGATACGCAGTATTTT
-	16	TRBV27	-	TRBJ1-1	CASSLSPGAQNTEAFF	TGTGCCAGCAGTTTATCCCCAGGGGCGCAGAACACTGAAGCTTTCTTT
-	13	TRBV11-2	TRBD2	TRBJ2-1	CASSLTGGNEQFF	TGTGCCAGCAGTCTGACGGGGGGGAATGAGCAGTTCTTC
once	13	TRBV5-1	TRBD1	TRBJ1-3	CASTTGDGNTIYF	TGCGCCAGTACTACAGGGGACGGAAACACCATATATTTT
-	13	TRBV5-1	-	TRBJ2-7	CASSPGQNYEQYF	TGCGCCAGCAGCCCAGGACAGAACTACGAGCAGTACTTC
-	16	TRBV7-9	-	TRBJ2-4	CASSLEGTLSKNIQYF	TGTGCCAGCAGCTTAGAAGGGACACTTTCCAAAAACATTCAGTACTTC
-	15	TRBV19	TRBD1	TRBJ1-1	CASSLQAGTGLEAFF	TGTGCCAGTAGTTTACAAGCCGGGACAGGCCTCGAAGCTTTCTTT
-	14	TRBV20-1	-	TRBJ1-1	CSASIQGPNTEAFF	TGCAGTGCTAGTATCCAGGGGCCGAACACTGAAGCTTTCTTT
-	15	TRBV19	-	TRBJ2-1	CASSTENSGYNEQFF	TGTGCCAGTAGTACCGAGAATAGCGGCTACAATGAGCAGTTCTTC
-	13	TRBV12-3/TRBV12-4	-	TRBJ1-2	CASRFAGVYGYTF	TGTGCCAGCAGGTTTGCAGGGGTCTATGGCTACACCTTC
-	17	TRBV3-1/TRBV3-2	TRBD2	TRBJ2-2	CASSLALTSGTPGELFF	TGTGCCAGCAGCCTCGCCCTGACTAGCGGGACCCCCGGGGAGCTGTTTTTT
-	18	TRBV4-1	-	TRBJ1-3	CASSQDRGGTSSGNTIYF	TGCGCCAGCAGCCAAGATCGGGGGGGGACAAGCTCTGGAAACACCATATATTTT
-	15	TRBV5-1	-	TRBJ2-7	CASSLAPGASYEQYF	TGCGCCAGCAGCTTGGCCCCAGGGGCCTCCTACGAGCAGTACTTC
-	17	TRBV3-1/TRBV3-2	-	TRBJ1-6	CASSQAVSGRVGSPLHF	TGTGCCAGCAGCCAAGCTGTTTCAGGCAGGGTCGGTTCACCCCTCCACTTT
-	15	TRBV19	-	TRBJ2-7	CASRDPGEKTYEQYF	TGTGCCAGTAGGGATCCGGGAGAAAAGACCTACGAGCAGTACTTC
-	14	TRBV5-8	-	TRBJ1-2	CASSLAHISGGYTF	TGTGCCAGCAGCTTGGCTCATATCTCGGGGGGCTACACCTTC
-	14	TRBV4-2	-	TRBJ1-1	CASSQERVGTEAFF	TGTGCCAGCAGCCAAGAAAGAGTTGGCACTGAAGCTTTCTTT
-	14	TRBV21-1	-	TRBJ1-2	CASSKTPGLDGYTF	TGTGCCAGCAGCAAAACTCCAGGCCTGGATGGCTACACCTTC
-	13	TRBV10-3	-	TRBJ1-2	CAISVEANYGYTF	TGTGCCATCAGTGTAGAAGCTAACTATGGCTACACCTTC
-	15	TRBV7-7	TRBD2	TRBJ2-5	CASSLVGGNQETQYF	TGTGCCAGCAGCTTAGTCGGGGGGAATCAAGAGACCCAGTACTTC
-	14	TRBV5-1	TRBD1	TRBJ2-5	CASSMGQGEETQYF	TGCGCCAGCAGCATGGGACAGGGGGAAGAGACCCAGTACTTC
-	16	TRBV19	TRBD1	TRBJ1-5	CASSISGTGSNQPQHF	TGTGCCAGTAGTATTTCCGGGACAGGTAGCAATCAGCCCCAGCATTTT
once	14	TRBV27	TRBD2	TRBJ2-7	CASRGRAGEVEQYF	TGTGCCAGCAGGGGTCGAGCGGGAGAGGTCGAGCAGTACTTC
-	16	TRBV5-1	-	TRBJ2-6	CASNPQGSSGANVLTF	TGCGCCAGTAATCCCCAGGGTTCCTCTGGGGCCAACGTCCTGACTTTC
-	14	TRBV15	TRBD1	TRBJ2-7	CASEPGQGAYEQYF	TGTGCCAGCGAGCCGGGACAGGGCGCCTACGAGCAGTACTTC
-	17	TRBV27	-	TRBJ2-6	CASSFGGRLGGANVLTF	TGTGCCAGCAGTTTCGGTGGTCGACTCGGTGGGGCCAACGTCCTGACTTTC
-	15	TRBV27	TRBD1	TRBJ1-1	CASSGDRRLNTEAFF	TGTGCCAGCAGTGGGGACAGGCGGTTAAACACTGAAGCTTTCTTT
-	14	TRBV15	-	TRBJ1-6	CATSFLGAESPLHF	TGTGCCACCAGCTTTCTGGGGGCTGAATCACCCCTCCACTTT
-	13	TRBV7-9	-	TRBJ1-2	CASSLETPIGYTF	TGTGCCAGCAGCTTAGAGACACCGATCGGCTACACCTTC
few	16	TRBV18	TRBD2	TRBJ2-1	CASSPGTSGSRNEQFF	TGTGCCAGCTCACCTGGGACTAGCGGGAGTCGAAATGAGCAGTTCTTC
-	15	TRBV11-2	TRBD2	TRBJ2-7	CASSPHPGGGYEQYF	TGTGCCAGCAGCCCCCACCCGGGAGGGGGCTACGAGCAGTACTTC
-	16	TRBV18	TRBD1	TRBJ2-1	CASSPGTGGIGNEQFF	TGTGCCAGCTCACCCGGGACAGGGGGGATCGGCAATGAGCAGTTCTTC
-	13	TRBV28	TRBD2	TRBJ2-7	CASSLGGEGEQYF	TGTGCCAGCAGTTTAGGAGGGGAGGGCGAGCAGTACTTC
-	12	TRBV3-1/TRBV3-2	TRBD2	TRBJ2-5	CASSPPRGAQYF	TGTGCCAGCAGCCCCCCCCGGGGGGCCCAGTACTTC
-	15	TRBV7-8	-	TRBJ1-5	CASSGGGDSNQPQHF	TGTGCCAGCAGCGGAGGGGGGGATAGCAATCAGCCCCAGCATTTT
-	13	TRBV5-1	-	TRBJ1-1	CASRLQENTEAFF	TGCGCCAGCAGGTTGCAGGAGAACACTGAAGCTTTCTTT